A selection of T cell receptor beta chains follows, all from one sample in a study of T cells in Graves' hyperthyroidism and ophthalmopathy. A single record per CDR3 protein comes from TCRdb applying MiXCR to the multiplex PCR reads. The profile shows about 360,000 distinct CDR3 sequences, under 15% of them singletons. The sequencing sample was made of blood. The receptor set was obtained from a woman under 30 with Graves' hyperthyroidism. Both conserved end residues are part of each CDR3. A D gene is named only where the DNA matches it firmly. Size is stated for part of the rows, as once, few or many counts, or as a class when the clone is expanded.

D,V,size,J,CDR3
-,TRBV7-4,many,TRBJ2-7,CASSSPRKDGSYEQYF
-,TRBV27,many,TRBJ2-7,CASSPNRDPLKLGQYF
TRBD2,TRBV7-6,many,TRBJ2-1,CASSLALAGVREQFF
-,TRBV20-1,many,TRBJ2-7,CSARGIGGIIYEQYF
-,TRBV11-1,many,TRBJ1-2,CASSPQRGVFGYGYTF
-,TRBV7-9,-,TRBJ2-5,CASSLALAETQYF
-,TRBV28,many,TRBJ2-7,CASSWEGAPYEQYF
TRBD2,TRBV11-1,many,TRBJ2-5,CASSLALGGKETQYF
-,TRBV20-1,medium-sized,TRBJ2-5,CSARSKGRLQETQYF
TRBD1,TRBV6-1,many,TRBJ2-5,CASSSLGQGDETQYF
-,TRBV20-1,many,TRBJ2-5,CSAREQKTQYF
-,TRBV11-2,many,TRBJ2-3,CASTTGVTDTQYF